This T cell receptor beta chain was observed in a study of identical twins. TCRdb itself ran the 5' RACE reads through MiXCR, one entry per CDR3 protein. This table holds roughly 690,000 distinct CDR3 sequences, 21% found once. The CDR3 runs to 12 residues. Germline V gene data show CDR1 as DFQATT and CDR2 as SNEGSKA (reference sequence). V was pared by 3 bases and J by 6 bases, with 12 bases between. This clonotype was observed a handful of times. These data also formed part of another study, on T cells expressing NK-cell markers. This second study notes: An anti-gamma-delta TCR antibody restricted sorting to alpha-beta TCR T cells in several experiments.

This TCR derives from a woman younger than 30 in good health. The rearrangement joins TRBV20-1 to TRBJ2-7; D is undetermined. The sample comprised PBMCs. This chain's CDR3 is CSARPSVSEQYF. Here the CDR3 DNA reads TGCAGTGCTAGGCCCTCGGTCAGCGAGCAGTACTTC.